This TCR beta chain is from a study of T cell repertoires in cytomegalovirus infection. Study background: Recently identified HLA-C-restricted CMV epitopes were among the peptides used. TCR beta signatures that were public indicated CMV infection and matching HLA type.

From the reads, TCRdb called clonotypes with MiXCR, one entry per CDR3 protein. The sample comprises more than 250,000 distinct CDR3 sequences, around 25% of which are singletons, and less than 15% rests with the top ten. This clonotype was recorded many times. Its specificity is unknown. Whole-study findings and limits: People with CMV and the relevant HLA were identified by cumulative public TCR beta family frequency. In two of eight donors, the top clonotype was HLA-C-restricted CMV-specific.

CDR1 is SGHVS, CDR2 FQNEAQ, per germline. The CDR3 runs 16 residues. The V and J ends lost 3 bases and 3 bases, in that order; junction bases with no gene match: 8. This rearrangement joins TRBV7-8 to TRBJ2-1; TRBD2 agrees at 7 bases. This receptor was identified in a human donor in good health (CMV status not recorded). Some clones in this sample may be carry-over from other donors' samples. This sample comprised cultured PBMCs, obtained from culture after CMV antigen stimulation. In DNA, the CDR3 is TGTGCCAGCAGCTTCCTAGCGGCCCAGGGCTACAATGAGCAGTTCTTC. Translating gives CASSFLAAQGYNEQFF.